This record covers a single T cell receptor (beta chain). Per germline, CDR1 MNHEY and CDR2 SMNVEV (reference sequence). This CDR3 region has 14 residues. Trimming took off 5 bases at V and 2 bases at J, with 10 bases between the two ends. As handled by the study authors: Reference gene primer amplification gave nucleated cell count estimates. Data came from immunoSEQ multiplex PCR; TCRdb stores just in-frame clones and leaves some out. The DNA gave D and trimming, while V, J and clone size come from that table. Of under 350,000 clones listed, around 90% are singletons. These data belong to a study of blood T cell repertoires in COVID-19. The overall study: COVID-19 samples collected from the United States, Italy and Spain covered acute and convalescent phases. PBMCs, B-cell-depleted T cells, or T cells provided the cDNA or gDNA that made up the material.

The chain joins TRBV27 to TRBJ2-1, with TRBD1 as a possible D gene (6 bases). This clonotype was sampled from a man aged 50-59 years with acute or convalescent COVID-19. The sequenced material came from peripheral blood. Here the CDR3 DNA reads TGTGCCAGCAGTCCTCAGGGGCCCTACAATGAGCAGTTCTTC. The encoded protein is CASSPQGPYNEQFF.